This entry lists 21 T cell receptor beta chains sequenced from one sample in a study of T cells in Graves' hyperthyroidism and ophthalmopathy. TCR beta CDR3 regions were amplified from RNA transcripts. TCR CDR3 underwent first-round RT-PCR with the HTBI primer set. Via MiXCR, TCRdb re-called the multiplex PCR reads, giving one row per CDR3 protein. This table holds a few hundred thousand distinct CDR3 sequences, around 15% found once. Material: blood. These receptors originate from a woman in her 30s with Graves' ophthalmopathy.

This clonotype has ten or more counts. This chain joins TRBV10-1 and TRBJ2-1, with unresolved D. This CDR3 has 15 residues. Germline-derived CDR1 and CDR2 are WNHNN and SYGVQD (reference sequence). Trimming cost V 3 bases and J 0 bases, with 9 bases left between them. The DNA of the CDR3 is TGCGCCAGCAGTGATTTCGTGGGCTCCTACAATGAGCAGTTCTTC. This gives the protein CASSDFVGSYNEQFF.

This clonotype was observed at least ten times. The chain is built from TRBV4-2 and TRBJ2-5; TRBD2 agrees at 14 bases. The CDR3 loop spans 22 amino acids. Germline CDR1 and CDR2: LGHNA and YNFKEQ. The junction had 18 bases not matched to a gene; V was cut back by 1 base and J by 2 bases. The CDR3 region has the DNA TGTGCCAGCAGCCAAGCCCCTCATTTCCCGACTAGCGGGGGGGACCTGCAAGAGACCCAGTACTTC. Translation: CASSQAPHFPTSGGDLQETQYF.

This clonotype was recorded at least ten times. In DNA, the CDR3 is TGTGCCAGCAGTTTCATAAGGCAAGCGGGGGGACGCACAGATACGCAGTATTTT. Protein product: CASSFIRQAGGRTDTQYF. V is TRBV12-3 or TRBV12-4 and J is TRBJ2-3, with 9 bases matching TRBD2. This CDR3 region has 18 residues. V lost 3 bases, J lost 1 base, and 11 bases stayed unmatched.

This clonotype showed up many times. CDR3 loop: CASSQGPWDTTDTQYF. As DNA, the CDR3 is TGTGCCAGCAGCCAAGGCCCATGGGACACCACAGATACGCAGTATTTT. The chain is built from TRBV14 and TRBJ2-3; maybe TRBD1 (6 bases). V dropped 1 base and J dropped 2 bases, with 13 bases sitting between them. The CDR3 totals 16 residues. Looked up from germline, CDR1 is SGHDN and CDR2 is FVKESK.

This sequence joins TRBV7-9 and TRBJ1-1; maybe TRBD1 (5 bases). V lost 1 base and J lost 5, with 14 bases in between. Germline V CDR1 and CDR2: SEHNR, FQNEAQ (reference sequence). CDR3 length: 15 residues. The CDR3 here is CASSLDGGGGTEAFF. CDR3 sequence (DNA): TGTGCCAGCAGCTTAGATGGGGGGGGGGGGACTGAAGCTTTCTTT.

This clonotype has a count of ten or more. The chain has TRBV4-1 and TRBJ1-1; D uncertain. Deletions cut 4 bases from V and 5 bases from J, with 17 bases between. Germline V gene data show CDR1 as MGHRA and CDR2 as YSYEKL. This CDR3 spans 15 amino acids. The CDR3 coding sequence is TGCGCCAGCAGCCTGGAGGCAGGAGGGAGGACTGAAGCTTTCTTT. Amino acids: CASSLEAGGRTEAFF.

This clonotype occurred many times. V usage is TRBV7-2 and J usage is TRBJ1-4, with D unresolved. The CDR3 loop spans 14 amino acids. Germline V gene data show CDR1 as SGHTA and CDR2 as FQGNSA. V lost 5 bases and J lost 5, with 12 bases in between. CDR3 bases: TGTGCCAGCAGCCCGAGACGGGAAAATGAAAAACTGTTTTTT. It yields the protein CASSPRRENEKLFF.

The rearrangement links TRBV25-1 to TRBJ1-5; 7 bases map to TRBD1. This CDR3 contains 15 residues. The germline V gene has CDR1 MGHDK and CDR2 SYGVNS. Losses at the gene ends were 3 bases for V and 4 bases for J; bases not matched to a gene: 6. The CDR3 DNA sequence: TGTGCCAGCAGTGAGCAGGGGGGGGCAAATCAGCCCCAGCATTTT. Its protein product is CASSEQGGANQPQHF.

This clonotype showed up many times. The CDR3 is CASSQWANEQYF. The CDR3 region has the DNA TGTGCCAGCAGCCAATGGGCAAACGAGCAGTACTTC. This chain links TRBV14 with TRBJ2-7; D not resolved. V lost 2 bases to trimming and J lost 5 bases, with 7 bases between them. CDR3 length: 12 amino acids. Germline assignment: CDR1 SGHDN and CDR2 FVKESK.

The chain is built from TRBV2 and TRBJ2-1; TRBD2 matches 7 bases. This CDR3 has 14 residues. V lost 7 bases and J lost 5; bases outside the gene matches: 8. The germline V gene has CDR1 SNHLY and CDR2 FYNNEI. CDR3 sequence (DNA): TGTGCCAGCACGGGCGGGAGCAGCCACAATGAGCAGTTCTTC. It encodes CASTGGSSHNEQFF.

As for this clonotype: This sequence may be a read error, since a much larger clone differs from it by one base. The rearrangement joins TRBV27 to TRBJ1-1; no clear D gene. Looked up from germline, CDR1 is MNHEY and CDR2 is SMNVEV (reference sequence). The V and J ends lost 4 bases and 2 bases respectively, with 11 bases between them. The CDR3 is 14 amino acids. The CDR3 protein is CASSSYRANTEAFF. CDR3 coding DNA: TGTGCCAGCAGTTCGTACAGAGCAAACACTGAAGCTTTCTTT.

This clonotype was counted many times. The chain is built from TRBV3-1 and TRBJ1-1; D gene unclear. Trimming removed 7 bases from V and 6 bases from J, with 9 bases in between. CDR1 is LGHDT, CDR2 YNNKEL, per germline (reference sequence). The CDR3 is made up of 11 amino acids. DNA of the CDR3: TGTGCCAGCAAGGGCAGTTCTGAAGCTTTCTTT. Translation gives CASKGSSEAFF.

This clonotype was seen many times. The chain has TRBV27 and TRBJ1-6, with 7 bases that match TRBD1. V lost 3 bases and J lost 6; bases outside the gene matches: 5. From germline, CDR1 is MNHEY and CDR2 SMNVEV (reference sequence). The CDR3 is made up of 15 amino acids. The CDR3 loop reads CASSLWKGANSPLHF. In DNA, the CDR3 is TGTGCCAGCAGTTTGTGGAAGGGGGCTAATTCACCCCTCCACTTT.

This clonotype was observed many times. The chain has TRBV12-3 or TRBV12-4 and TRBJ1-2; possibly TRBD1 for D (6 bases). The CDR3 runs to 13 residues. Between the trimmed V and J ends, which lost 5 bases and 4 bases, there was a span of 11 bases. CDR3 DNA: TGTGCCAGCAGTGTAGGACAGACCTATGGCTACACCTTC. Its translation: CASSVGQTYGYTF.

The table lists this clonotype with many counts. This chain joins TRBV12-3 or TRBV12-4 and TRBJ1-5; D is undetermined. The CDR3 is 15 amino acids. Deletions cut 2 bases from V and 5 bases from J, with 13 bases between. CDR3 in amino acids: CASSLYLGPDQPQHF. The CDR3 DNA reads TGTGCCAGCAGTTTATATCTAGGGCCAGATCAGCCCCAGCATTTT.

In this sample, this clonotype turned up many times. The chain couples TRBV12-3 or TRBV12-4 to TRBJ2-7, with D perhaps TRBD1 or TRBD2 (5 bases each). This CDR3 has 13 residues. Between the trimmed V and J ends, which lost 5 bases and 0 bases, there was a span of 8 bases. The CDR3 loop is CASSLGTSYEQYF. In DNA form, the CDR3 reads TGTGCCAGCAGTCTCGGGACCTCCTACGAGCAGTACTTC.

This chain uses TRBV10-1 with TRBJ2-1; TRBD2 agrees at 11 bases. The CDR3 has 16 amino acids. Germline V lookup: CDR1 WNHNN, CDR2 SYGVQD (reference sequence). V was clipped by 3 bases and J by 5 bases; unmatched bases: 6. The DNA of the CDR3 is TGCGCCAGCAGTGAAGGACTAGCGGGTTTTCACAATGAGCAGTTCTTC. Residues: CASSEGLAGFHNEQFF.

The rearrangement joins TRBV7-8 to TRBJ1-2; the match to TRBD1 covers 7 bases. This CDR3 spans 14 amino acids. Trimming took 4 bases from V and 4 from J; bases not matched to a gene: 6. Germline V gene data show CDR1 as SGHVS and CDR2 as FQNEAQ. DNA of the CDR3: TGTGCCAGCAGCTCCCCGCAGGGGGGCTATGGCTACACCTTC. Its protein is CASSSPQGGYGYTF.

The chain employs TRBV7-2 and TRBJ2-2, with 8 nucleotides matching TRBD1. Losses at the gene ends were 5 bases for V and 13 bases for J; bases not matched to a gene: 6. The CDR3 loop spans 12 amino acids. Germline assignment: CDR1 SGHTA and CDR2 FQGNSA. CDR3 sequence: CASSTDRARLFF. CDR3 nucleotides: TGTGCCAGCAGCACGGACAGGGCTCGGCTGTTTTTT.

This clonotype was recorded a few times. Mismatch with germline at one junction end may stem from a read error. The chain joins TRBV7-3 to TRBJ2-1; 7 bases fit TRBD2. This CDR3 is built from 14 residues. Germline V gives CDR1 SGHTA, CDR2 FQGTGA. The CDR3 nucleotides are TGTGCCGGCAGCTTAGGGTTAGCGGGTAATGAGCAGTTCTTC. It codes for CAGSLGLAGNEQFF.

This clonotype was detected many times. V and J are TRBV19 and TRBJ2-1; D not resolved. In germline, CDR1 is LNHDA, CDR2 SQIVND (reference sequence). The CDR3 covers 16 residues. The ends were cut back, 0 bases at V and 0 bases at J, with 9 bases in the middle. The DNA for the CDR3 is TGTGCCAGTAGTATAGATCACATGGTCTCCTACAATGAGCAGTTCTTC. Translating it yields CASSIDHMVSYNEQFF.